The following is a T cell receptor beta chain sequence with its context. Its specificity is unknown. The PCR contained 60 Vbeta and 13 Jbeta primers. Clones were read by immunoSEQ multiplex PCR, and TCRdb kept only the in-frame ones, dropping some. This sample yields about 84,000 clones, of which 63% are seen a single time; over 14% belongs to the top ten. This entry belongs to a study of cytomegalovirus exposure and HLA in healthy donors. Overall study context: Inside one of the first data releases sat some 85 million unique TCRs taken from HLA-typed donors. The study, taken as a whole, reports: In an earlier analysis, productive rearrangement rates for most beta V segments clustered near 87% or 30%.

Germline CDR1 SGHRS, CDR2 YFSETQ. Germline trimming cut 2 bases from V and 2 bases from J; bases unmatched to any gene: 10. The CDR3 runs 17 residues. Source material: PBMCs. This TCR was recovered from a woman in her thirties or forties in good health and CMV-seropositive. The genes are TRBV5-1 and TRBJ2-1, with 7 positions matching TRBD1. This CDR3 is CASSLKWDRGPYNEQFF. The CDR3 DNA reads as TGCGCCAGCAGCTTAAAATGGGATAGGGGGCCCTACAATGAGCAGTTCTTC.